Presented here are 32 T cell receptor beta chains from one specimen sequenced in a study of shared clonotypes between healthy human individuals. This table comes from immunoSEQ multiplex PCR, and its TCRdb copy is limited to in-frame clones, with some not included. In the table there are roughly 2.6 million clones, more than 90% of which are singletons. The sequenced material came from naive CD4+ T cells sorted from blood. The subset: CD45RA+ positively selected. These receptors were obtained from a man aged 18 to 30 in good health.

V gene TRBV2 combines with J gene TRBJ1-1, with D perhaps matching TRBD1 (6 bases). V was trimmed by 4 bases and J by 6 bases, leaving 15 bases between them. Germline V gene sequence: CDR1 SNHLY, CDR2 FYNNEI. The CDR3 sequence is 14 residues long. The CDR3 region is CASSALGGLAEAFF. The CDR3, as DNA: TGTGCCAGCAGTGCCTTGGGGGGGCTCGCTGAAGCTTTCTTT. The whole variable domain, filled in from reference TRBV2 and TRBJ1-1, reads EPEVTQTPSHQVTQMGQEVILRCVPISNHLYFYWYRQILGQKVEFLVSFYNNEISEKSEIFDDQFSVERPDGSNFTLKIRSTKLEDSAMYFCASSALGGLAEAFFGQGTRLTVV.

About this clone: This sample includes further DNA sequences coding for the same CDR3. The V call is TRBV7-8, the J call TRBJ1-2; D is unclear. CDR1 and CDR2 (germline): SGHVS, FQNEAQ. The CDR3 covers 14 residues. Trimming stripped 0 bases from V and 2 bases from J, with 7 bases between. Here the CDR3 DNA reads TGTGCCAGCAGCTTAGCACAGTCCAACTATGGCTACACCTTC. Translated, it gives CASSLAQSNYGYTF.

There are a few counts of this clone. The rearrangement joins TRBV12-5 to TRBJ1-1; D is unclear. CDR1 and CDR2 from the germline V gene are LGHNT and FRNRAP. V gave up 9 bases and J gave up 3 bases, with 11 bases separating them. This CDR3 contains 12 residues. CDR3 sequence: CASARRDTEAFF. Written as DNA, the CDR3 is TGTGCTAGCGCCCGGCGGGACACTGAAGCTTTCTTT.

The CDR3 region is CASTAARDRAYEQYF. CDR3 sequence (DNA): TGTGCCAGCACAGCGGCACGGGACAGGGCCTACGAGCAGTACTTC. V gene TRBV18 combines with J gene TRBJ2-7, with TRBD1 matching over 9 bases. Germline trimming cut 8 bases from V and 2 bases from J; bases unmatched to any gene: 10. The CDR3 totals 15 residues. Per the germline V gene, CDR1 is KGHSH and CDR2 is LQKENI.

This chain joins TRBV18 and TRBJ2-7, with TRBD2 matching over 8 bases. The germline CDR1 and CDR2 sequences are KGHSH and LQKENI. The CDR3 covers 14 residues. The junction had 4 bases not matched to a gene; V was cut back by 3 bases and J by 3 bases. This CDR3 reads CASSPPGLVYEQYF. The CDR3 DNA reads TGTGCCAGCTCACCGCCGGGACTAGTCTACGAGCAGTACTTC.

The rearrangement links TRBV15 to TRBJ2-3; D unclear. Trimming took off 1 base at V and 1 base at J, with 6 bases between the two ends. The CDR3 length is 14 residues. Per germline, CDR1 LNHNV and CDR2 YYDKDF (reference sequence). CDR3 nucleotides: TGTGCCACCAGCAGAGCCCAGGGCACAGATACGCAGTATTTT. It specifies CATSRAQGTDTQYF.

The chain employs TRBV7-2 and TRBJ2-1; a possible D gene is TRBD1 (6 bases). V was shortened by 1 base and J by 10 bases, with 14 bases between the two germline ends. The CDR3 runs 14 residues. CDR1 and CDR2 (germline): SGHTA, FQGNSA. The DNA of the CDR3 is TGTGCCAGCAGCTTAGGCGGACAGCCGATCGAGCAGTTCTTC. It specifies CASSLGGQPIEQFF.

This chain joins TRBV7-8 and TRBJ1-5; possible D gene TRBD1, 5 bases. CDR3 length equals 16 residues. Germline CDR1 SGHVS, CDR2 FQNEAQ. Between the trimmed V and J ends, which lost 1 base and 3 bases, there was a span of 13 bases. The DNA for the CDR3 is TGTGCCAGCAGCTTAGAAGGCCGGGACCTCAATCAGCCCCAGCATTTT. Residues: CASSLEGRDLNQPQHF. The entire variable domain, with the rest obtained from reference TRBV7-8 and TRBJ1-5, is as follows: GAGVSQSPRYKVAKRGQDVALRCDPISGHVSLFWYQQALGQGPEFLTYFQNEAQLDKSGLPSDRFFAERPEGSVSTLKIQRTQQEDSAVYLCASSLEGRDLNQPQHFGDGTRLSIL.

About this clone: An end of the junction does not agree with germline; a read error may underlie this. The chain carries TRBV7-7 and TRBJ2-3; D unclear. The CDR3 covers 13 residues. Germline CDR1 and CDR2: SSHAT and FNYEAQ (reference sequence). CDR3 residues: CASSLLLTDTQYF. The CDR3 DNA sequence: TGTGCTAGCAGCCTATTGCTCACAGATACGCAGTATTTT.

The chain is built from TRBV27 and TRBJ1-1; 7 positions agree with TRBD1. CDR1 and CDR2 (germline): MNHEY, SMNVEV (reference sequence). Trimming cost V 5 bases and J 0 bases; bases outside gene matches: 9. The CDR3 runs to 16 residues. The CDR3 loop is CASSRDRLTMNTEAFF. CDR3 DNA sequence: TGTGCCAGCAGTCGGGACAGATTAACGATGAACACTGAAGCTTTCTTT.

In its sample, this clone was seen once. The same CDR3 also results from other DNA sequences found in this sample. This chain uses TRBV2 with TRBJ1-3; D unclear. This CDR3 has 12 residues. The germline V gene has CDR1 SNHLY and CDR2 FYNNEI. The V end lost 0 bases, the J end lost 4 bases, and 1 base lay between the germline ends. CDR3 DNA sequence: TGTGCCAGCAGTGAAGCAGGAAACACCATATATTTT. Translation gives CASSEAGNTIYF.

V and J are TRBV19 and TRBJ1-1; perhaps TRBD1 as D (6 bases). V gave up 2 bases and J gave up 5 bases, with 12 bases separating them. CDR3 length equals 14 residues. The germline CDR1 and CDR2 sequences are LNHDA and SQIVND (reference sequence). CDR3 nucleotide sequence: TGTGCCAGTAGTATATTTCAGGGGAGGACTGAAGCTTTCTTT. The encoded protein is CASSIFQGRTEAFF.

A word on this clone: Different DNA sequences within this sample yield the same CDR3. The V and J genes are TRBV18 and TRBJ2-2, with no clear D. Trimming removed 2 bases at V and 1 base at J, with 5 bases between. Germline V gives CDR1 KGHSH, CDR2 LQKENI. The CDR3 is made up of 14 amino acids. The CDR3 DNA follows: TGTGCCAGCTCACCATCGGGGAACACCGGGGAGCTGTTTTTT. Translated: CASSPSGNTGELFF.

The chain carries TRBV7-2 and TRBJ2-3; TRBD2 aligns across 9 bases. There are 15 residues in the CDR3. The V and J ends lost 3 bases and 2 bases, in that order; junction bases with no gene match: 3. CDR1 is SGHTA and CDR2 is FQGNSA in the germline V gene. CDR3 loop: CASSFRGGDTDTQYF. DNA of the CDR3: TGTGCCAGCAGCTTTCGCGGGGGGGACACAGATACGCAGTATTTT. Based on the CDR3 plus reference TRBV7-2 and TRBJ2-3, the full variable domain is GAGVSQSPSNKVTEKGKDVELRCDPISGHTALYWYRQSLGQGLEFLIYFQGNSAPDKSGLPSDRFSAERTGGSVSTLTIQRTQQEDSAVYLCASSFRGGDTDTQYFGPGTRLTVL.

The V call is TRBV5-1, the J call TRBJ2-5, with a tentative D call TRBD1 (6 bases). Germline values: CDR1 SGHRS, CDR2 YFSETQ. CDR3 length: 14 amino acids. The ends were cut back, 3 bases at V and 0 bases at J, with 9 bases in the middle. The DNA for the CDR3 is TGCGCCAGCAGCTCGAGGGGGTACCAAGAGACCCAGTACTTC. The encoded protein is CASSSRGYQETQYF.

This clone was counted a single time. This sample includes further DNA sequences coding for the same CDR3. The chain couples TRBV5-1 to TRBJ1-5, with TRBD1 identical over 9 bases. Losses at the gene ends were 0 bases for V and 6 bases for J; bases not matched to a gene: 4. The CDR3 consists of 15 residues. The germline CDR1 and CDR2 sequences are SGHRS and YFSETQ. The CDR3 region has the DNA TGCGCCAGCAGCTTGGCGGGACAGGGAAGTCAGCCCCAGCATTTT. This translates into CASSLAGQGSQPQHF.

J is TRBJ2-3 and V is TRBV5-1; a weak D match, TRBD2 (6 bases). V gave up 4 bases and J gave up 0 bases, with 9 bases separating them. The CDR3 is 14 amino acids. Germline CDR1 and CDR2: SGHRS and YFSETQ. CDR3 bases: TGCGCCAGCAGCATAGCGGTGAGCACAGATACGCAGTATTTT. It encodes CASSIAVSTDTQYF.

The chain uses TRBV6-5 and TRBJ1-2, with 7 nucleotides matching TRBD1. Germline CDR1 MNHEY, CDR2 SVGAGI. Trimming at V came to 7 bases and at J to 2 bases, leaving 4 bases not matched to a gene. The CDR3 is 13 amino acids. CDR3 protein: CASTLGQNYGYTF. In nucleotides, the CDR3 is TGTGCCAGCACTTTGGGACAGAACTATGGCTACACCTTC.

The rearrangement links TRBV6-4 to TRBJ2-3; 8 nucleotides agree with TRBD2. After removal of 4 bases from V and 6 bases from J, the junction contained 9 bases not matched to a gene. Germline loops: CDR1 MRHNA, CDR2 SNTAGT. There are 15 residues in the CDR3. As DNA, the CDR3 is TGTGCCAGCAGTGTGGTGAGCGGGGGCAGGGATACGCAGTATTTT. Translation: CASSVVSGGRDTQYF.

This clone has just a few counts. Other DNA variants within this sample encode the same CDR3. The chain combines TRBV7-9 with TRBJ2-3; no definite D call. Trimming removed 1 base at V and 1 base at J, with 3 bases between. Germline V gives CDR1 SEHNR, CDR2 FQNEAQ (reference sequence). The CDR3 totals 13 residues. For the CDR3, the DNA is TGTGCCAGCAGCTTAGTCGGCACAGATACGCAGTATTTT. It yields the protein CASSLVGTDTQYF. The full variable domain, in which reference TRBV7-9 and TRBJ2-3 provide the parts outside the CDR3, is DTGVSQNPRHKITKRGQNVTFRCDPISEHNRLYWYRQTLGQGPEFLTYFQNEAQLEKSRLLSDRFSAERPKGSFSTLEIQRTEQGDSAMYLCASSLVGTDTQYFGPGTRLTVL.

The chain joins TRBV5-1 to TRBJ1-3; 7 nucleotides agree with TRBD1. CDR1 is SGHRS, CDR2 YFSETQ, per germline. The CDR3 is 17 residues long. The V gene end was trimmed by 0 bases and the J gene end by 0 bases; junction bases not matched to a gene: 6. The DNA of the CDR3 is TGCGCCAGCAGCTTGGAACCGACAGGGACCTCTGGAAACACCATATATTTT. Encoded protein: CASSLEPTGTSGNTIYF.

The rearrangement joins TRBV19 to TRBJ2-1; D is unclear. V was trimmed by 3 bases and J by 9 bases, leaving 9 bases between them. Germline loops: CDR1 LNHDA, CDR2 SQIVND (reference sequence). CDR3 length: 12 amino acids. The CDR3 DNA is TGTGCCAGTAGTATTAAAGGAATTGAGCAGTTCTTC. Its translation is CASSIKGIEQFF. Full variable domain (missing parts from reference TRBV19 and TRBJ2-1): DGGITQSPKYLFRKEGQNVTLSCEQNLNHDAMYWYRQDPGQGLRLIYYSQIVNDFQKGDIAEGYSVSREKKESFPLTVTSAQKNPTAFYLCASSIKGIEQFFGPGTRLTVL.

As to this clone: Additional DNA sequences in this sample encode the identical CDR3. V usage is TRBV7-2 and J usage is TRBJ2-3; unclear D gene. CDR3 length equals 15 residues. The V gene's germline CDR1 is SGHTA and CDR2 FQGNSA. V lost 3 bases to trimming and J lost 0 bases, with 10 bases between them. In DNA form, the CDR3 reads TGTGCCAGCAGCTTGGACGGATCTAGCACAGATACGCAGTATTTT. This sequence encodes CASSLDGSSTDTQYF.

The chain is built from TRBV18 and TRBJ2-7, with D unresolved. V lost 5 bases and J 2 bases, leaving 10 bases between the germline ends. Germline-derived CDR1 and CDR2 are KGHSH and LQKENI. CDR3 length equals 13 residues. The CDR3 loop is CASSENSAYEQYF. The CDR3, as DNA: TGTGCCAGCTCAGAAAATTCAGCCTACGAGCAGTACTTC. Combining the CDR3 with reference TRBV18 and TRBJ2-7 gives the whole variable domain NAGVMQNPRHLVRRRGQEARLRCSPMKGHSHVYWYRQLPEEGLKFMVYLQKENIIDESGMPKERFSAEFPKEGPSILRIQQVVRGDSAAYFCASSENSAYEQYFGPGTRLTVT.

The chain couples TRBV11-2 to TRBJ2-1, with D unresolved. Germline values: CDR1 SGHAT, CDR2 FQNNGV. V lost 0 bases, J lost 10 bases, and 10 bases lay in between. This CDR3 contains 13 residues. CDR3 residues: CASSLDREREQFF. CDR3 sequence (DNA): TGTGCCAGCAGCTTAGATAGGGAAAGGGAGCAGTTCTTC.

This clone has only one observation. The J gene is TRBJ2-1, the V gene TRBV2, with 8 bases matching TRBD1. With V trimmed by 10 bases and J by 7 bases, 18 bases remained unmatched. Germline V gives CDR1 SNHLY, CDR2 FYNNEI. This CDR3 region has 16 residues. The CDR3, as DNA: TGTGCCATCAACGACCCCCGGACAGGGTTTGTGAATGAGCAGTTCTTC. This encodes CAINDPRTGFVNEQFF.

The gene calls are TRBV7-9 and TRBJ2-5; D ambiguous. The ends were cut back, 5 bases at V and 4 bases at J, with 11 bases in the middle. CDR1 and CDR2 from the germline V gene are SEHNR and FQNEAQ (reference sequence). The CDR3 covers 13 residues. In nucleotides, the CDR3 is TGTGCCAGCAGCACACGGATCCGAGAGACCCAGTACTTC. It yields the protein CASSTRIRETQYF.

The CDR3 sequence: CASSEDRLTGELFF. The CDR3 DNA is TGTGCCAGCAGTGAGGACAGACTCACCGGGGAGCTGTTTTTT. The genes are TRBV6-1 and TRBJ2-2, with D maybe TRBD1 (6 bases). The CDR3 covers 14 residues. Trimming stripped 3 bases from V and 4 bases from J, with 9 bases between. CDR1 MNHNS and CDR2 SASEGT come from the germline V gene.

The sample holds one count of this clone. Other DNA sequences in this sample translate to the same CDR3. The rearrangement uses TRBV5-6 and TRBJ1-5; D is unresolved. From germline, CDR1 is SGHDT and CDR2 YYEEEE. The V gene lost 0 bases and the J gene lost 4 bases, with 5 bases spanning the gap. The CDR3 has 13 residues. CDR3 DNA: TGTGCCAGCAGCTTGGGTCTAAATCAGCCCCAGCATTTT. Translated: CASSLGLNQPQHF. Supplemented by reference TRBV5-6 and TRBJ1-5, the full variable domain reads DAGVTQSPTHLIKTRGQQVTLRCSPKSGHDTVSWYQQALGQGPQFIFQYYEEEERQRGNFPDRFSGHQFPNYSSELNVNALLLGDSALYLCASSLGLNQPQHFGDGTRLSIL.

The chain uses TRBV7-3 and TRBJ2-7; weak D call: TRBD1 (5 bases). V was clipped by 1 base and J by 2 bases, with 15 bases between them. Germline CDR1 reads SGHTA; CDR2 reads FQGTGA. The CDR3 totals 16 residues. Here the CDR3 DNA reads TGTGCCAGCAGCTTAAGTGGGGCAGGGTTACCCTACGAGCAGTACTTC. This codes for CASSLSGAGLPYEQYF.

As concerns this clone: The sample holds other DNA sequences that translate to the same CDR3. V usage is TRBV10-3 and J usage is TRBJ2-7; a possible D gene is TRBD1 (5 bases). This CDR3 contains 14 residues. Trimming pared 2 bases from V and 4 bases from J, leaving 12 bases between. Germline V gives CDR1 ENHRY, CDR2 SYGVKD. CDR3 nucleotide sequence: TGTGCCATCAGTGAGGGGCAGGGTAGGTACGAGCAGTACTTC. Its protein is CAISEGQGRYEQYF.

This clone occurred once. The chain uses TRBV30 and TRBJ1-3; 7 nucleotides match TRBD1. CDR3 length: 14 amino acids. Trimming removed 2 bases from V and 4 bases from J; junction bases left unmatched: 5. Germline values: CDR1 GTSNPN, CDR2 SVGIG (reference sequence). The CDR3, as DNA: TGTGCCTGGAGTACAGGGGCTGCAGGAAACACCATATATTTT. This gives the protein CAWSTGAAGNTIYF.